A selection of T cell receptor beta chains follows, all from one sample in a study of Ad26.COV2.S vaccination and SARS-CoV-2 variants. The table came from immunoSEQ multiplex PCR; TCRdb's copy has only in-frame clones and leaves some out. The table has about 350,000 clones, about 88% seen once. The sample was peripheral blood, taken in a trial of Ad26.COV2.S vaccine versus placebo. Receptors were obtained from a person aged 18-65 years who received the Ad26.COV2.S COVID-19 vaccine or a placebo. The CDR3 runs from the conserved cysteine through the conserved F or W. Fields, in order: CDR3 protein, CDR3 DNA, V gene, CDR3 length, J gene, D gene, clone size. A D gene is named only where the DNA matches it firmly. Only part of the rows carry a size: once, few, many, or a class if the clone is expanded.

CDR3: CASSHDVFANTGELFF
DNA: TGTGCCAGCAGCCATGACGTGTTCGCGAACACCGGGGAGCTGTTTTTT
V: TRBV3-1/TRBV3-2
length: 16
J: TRBJ2-2
D: -
size: -

CDR3: CASSQDRGPYGYTF
DNA: TGCGCCAGCAGCCAAGATCGGGGCCCCTATGGCTACACCTTC
V: TRBV4-1
length: 14
J: TRBJ1-2
D: -
size: -

CDR3: CATSPGLRGQFF
DNA: TGTGCCACCAGCCCGGGACTCCGGGGGCAGTTCTTC
V: TRBV15
length: 12
J: TRBJ2-1
D: -
size: -

CDR3: CASSYPTGGSGNTIYF
DNA: TGTGCCAGCAGTTACCCGACCGGGGGCTCTGGAAACACCATATATTTT
V: TRBV6-6
length: 16
J: TRBJ1-3
D: -
size: -

CDR3: CASDTREGTEAFF
DNA: TGTGCCAGCGATACTAGGGAGGGCACTGAAGCTTTCTTT
V: TRBV6-5
length: 13
J: TRBJ1-1
D: -
size: few

CDR3: CASSQDSYYEQYF
DNA: TGTGCCAGCAGCCAAGACAGCTACTACGAGCAGTACTTC
V: TRBV7-2
length: 13
J: TRBJ2-7
D: -
size: -

CDR3: CASSPGTVGNIQYF
DNA: TGCGCCAGCAGCCCCGGGACAGTCGGAAACATTCAGTACTTC
V: TRBV4-3
length: 14
J: TRBJ2-4
D: TRBD1
size: -

CDR3: CASRTVTNYGYTF
DNA: TGTGCCAGTAGGACCGTTACTAACTATGGCTACACCTTC
V: TRBV19
length: 13
J: TRBJ1-2
D: -
size: -

CDR3: CASSQGRKQGTNEKLFF
DNA: TGTGCCAGCAGCCAAGGACGAAAACAGGGAACTAATGAAAAACTGTTTTTT
V: TRBV4-2
length: 17
J: TRBJ1-4
D: -
size: -

CDR3: CASSGSLATDTQYF
DNA: TGTGCCAGCAGCGGAAGTCTAGCTACAGATACGCAGTATTTT
V: TRBV9
length: 14
J: TRBJ2-3
D: -
size: -

CDR3: CASSQGRISGNTIYF
DNA: TGTGCCAGCAGTCAGGGAAGGATCTCTGGAAACACCATATATTTT
V: TRBV7-2
length: 15
J: TRBJ1-3
D: -
size: -